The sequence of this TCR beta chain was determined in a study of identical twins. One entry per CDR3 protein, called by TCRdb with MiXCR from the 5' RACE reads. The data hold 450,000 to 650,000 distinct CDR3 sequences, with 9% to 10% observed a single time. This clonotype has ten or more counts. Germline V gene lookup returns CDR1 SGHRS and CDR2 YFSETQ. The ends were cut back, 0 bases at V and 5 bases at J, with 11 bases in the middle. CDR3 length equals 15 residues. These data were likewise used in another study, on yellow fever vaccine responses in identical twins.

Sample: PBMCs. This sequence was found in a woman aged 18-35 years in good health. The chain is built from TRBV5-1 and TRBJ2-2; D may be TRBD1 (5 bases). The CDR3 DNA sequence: TGCGCCAGCAGCTTGGAAAGGGGAAAGACCGGGGAGCTGTTTTTT. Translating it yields CASSLERGKTGELFF.